The 22 T cell receptor beta chains below were found in one sample sequenced in a study of breast tumors, draining lymph nodes, adjacent tissues. TCRdb ran MiXCR on the multiplex PCR reads and lists one entry per CDR3 protein. The table has some 140,000 distinct CDR3 sequences, over 20% seen once. The lymph nodes were axillary draining lymph nodes from breast cancer patients. The material sequenced was axillary lymph node tissue. The receptor set was obtained from a female donor with breast cancer. Some clones in this sample may be carry-over from other donors' samples.

This clonotype has ten or more counts. The chain joins TRBV7-3 to TRBJ2-1; 12 nucleotides agree with TRBD2. Unmatched junction bases numbered 20, after V lost 8 bases and J lost 0 bases. This CDR3 has 21 residues. Germline-derived CDR1 and CDR2 are SGHTA and FQGTGA. The CDR3 protein is CASGRPIRLAGVPSSYNEQFF. The DNA of the CDR3 is TGTGCCAGCGGCCGGCCGATTCGACTAGCGGGAGTCCCGAGCTCCTACAATGAGCAGTTCTTC.

Ten or more counts support this clonotype. The gene calls are TRBV4-1 and TRBJ2-7, with TRBD1 as a possible D gene (5 bases). V was pared by 1 base and J by 4 bases, with 8 bases between. Germline loops: CDR1 MGHRA, CDR2 YSYEKL. This CDR3 contains 13 residues. CDR3 protein: CASSQGGLYEQYF. The CDR3 nucleotides read TGCGCCAGCAGCCAAGGGGGCCTATACGAGCAGTACTTC.

In regard to this clonotype: One end of the junction fails to match germline, which may point to a read error. The V call is TRBV12-3 or TRBV12-4, the J call TRBJ2-7; 7 nucleotides match TRBD2. CDR3 length: 14 residues. The CDR3 nucleotides read TGCGCCAGCGCGGCTAGCGGAGGTTCCTACGAGCAGTACTTC. Protein: CASAASGGSYEQYF.

Many counts were recorded for this clonotype. The CDR3 reads CASSLEQGNEQYF. CDR3 sequence (DNA): TGTGCCAGCAGCTTGGAGCAGGGGAACGAGCAGTACTTC. The V and J genes are TRBV5-8 and TRBJ2-7; TRBD1 is a possible D gene (6 bases). Trimming pared 0 bases from V and 5 bases from J, leaving 9 bases between. The CDR3 consists of 13 residues. Germline V CDR1 and CDR2: SGHTS, YDEGEE.

This clonotype was recorded once. The chain joins TRBV5-6 to TRBJ2-4; D unresolved. The length of the CDR3 is 13 residues. The V gene's germline CDR1 is SGHDT and CDR2 YYEEEE. Trimming removed 4 bases at V and 3 bases at J, with 8 bases between. CDR3 loop: CASSPWNKNIQYF. The CDR3 DNA reads as TGTGCCAGCAGCCCATGGAACAAAAACATTCAGTACTTC. Filled out from reference TRBV5-6 and TRBJ2-4, the complete variable domain reads DAGVTQSPTHLIKTRGQQVTLRCSPKSGHDTVSWYQQALGQGPQFIFQYYEEEERQRGNFPDRFSGHQFPNYSSELNVNALLLGDSALYLCASSPWNKNIQYFGAGTRLSVL.

This clonotype was observed at least ten times. The rearrangement links TRBV5-1 to TRBJ1-5; D is unclear. Germline CDR1 reads SGHRS; CDR2 reads YFSETQ. The V end lost 0 bases, the J end lost 0 bases, and 7 bases lay between the germline ends. The CDR3 is 15 residues long. The CDR3 nucleotides are TGCGCCAGCAGCTTGGACGGATCTAGCAATCAGCCCCAGCATTTT. Its translation: CASSLDGSSNQPQHF.

This clonotype appeared many times. V is TRBV10-3 and J is TRBJ1-2; weak D call: TRBD1 (5 bases). Germline assignment: CDR1 ENHRY and CDR2 SYGVKD. The CDR3 runs 14 residues. Trimming took off 0 bases at V and 4 bases at J, with 9 bases between the two ends. The CDR3 nucleotides are TGTGCCATCAGTGAGTCTCGGGACCTCTATGGCTACACCTTC. Translation gives CAISESRDLYGYTF.

A few counts support this clonotype. The V gene is TRBV18, the J gene TRBJ2-3, with 11 bases lining up with TRBD2. The CDR3 is 16 residues long. V lost 4 bases to trimming and J lost 4 bases; unmatched junction nucleotides: 7. CDR1 and CDR2 (germline): KGHSH, LQKENI. CDR3 loop: CASSLVAGGPADTQYF. The CDR3 DNA reads as TGTGCCAGCTCACTCGTAGCGGGAGGGCCTGCAGATACGCAGTATTTT.

This clonotype has ten or more counts. At one end, the junction sequence differs from germline, possibly due to a read error. This chain links TRBV28 with TRBJ1-2; tentative D call: TRBD1 (6 bases). This CDR3 comprises 11 residues. Germline CDR1 MDHEN, CDR2 SYDVKM. The CDR3 DNA reads TGTGCCAGCAGTGACAGGTGGGGTCTCGCTTTC. It codes for CASSDRWGLAF.

This chain uses TRBV14 with TRBJ2-2; D might be TRBD1 (6 bases). CDR1 is SGHDN, CDR2 FVKESK, per germline. The V gene lost 0 bases and the J gene lost 4 bases, with 15 bases spanning the gap. The CDR3 has 17 residues. The CDR3 DNA reads as TGTGCCAGCAGCCAAGATTTAGGGACAATTGCCACCGGGGAGCTGTTTTTT. It specifies CASSQDLGTIATGELFF.

This clonotype has at least ten counts. The gene calls are TRBV9 and TRBJ2-3; a possible D gene is TRBD2 (5 bases). The germline V gene has CDR1 SGDLS and CDR2 YYNGEE. CDR3 length equals 14 residues. V lost 0 bases and J 1 base, leaving 6 bases between the germline ends. The CDR3 sequence is CASSVGGRTDTQYF. The CDR3 nucleotides are TGTGCCAGCAGCGTAGGAGGGCGCACAGATACGCAGTATTTT.

This clonotype was counted between two and nine times. CDR3 protein: CASSLTPQRGSGRVGTDTQYF. The CDR3 DNA sequence: TGTGCCAGCAGTTTAACCCCCCAAAGGGGTAGCGGGAGAGTAGGCACAGATACGCAGTATTTT. The chain recombines TRBV28 with TRBJ2-3; 9 bases are a match to TRBD2. V trimming: 2 bases; J trimming: 1 base; junction bases outside the gene matches: 19. CDR3 length: 21 amino acids. Germline assignment: CDR1 MDHEN and CDR2 SYDVKM.

This clonotype was counted at least ten times. The chain carries TRBV11-2 and TRBJ2-7; perhaps TRBD1 as D (6 bases). The V gene lost 4 bases and the J gene lost 3 bases, with 13 bases spanning the gap. Germline V lookup: CDR1 SGHAT, CDR2 FQNNGV. The CDR3 extends over 14 amino acids. The CDR3 DNA is TGTGCCAGCAGCTCACACAGGGTCGGCTACGAGCAGTACTTC. This gives the protein CASSSHRVGYEQYF.

This clonotype occurred many times. J is TRBJ2-5 and V is TRBV20-1; D is perhaps TRBD2 (5 bases). The V and J ends lost 6 bases and 5 bases respectively, with 13 bases between them. Per germline, CDR1 DFQATT and CDR2 SNEGSKA (reference sequence). This CDR3 has 12 amino acids. CDR3 protein: CSAPGSAETQYF. CDR3 in DNA: TGCAGTGCCCCCGGTAGCGCCGAGACCCAGTACTTC.

In this sample, this clonotype turned up many times. The chain carries TRBV7-9 and TRBJ2-1; 9 bases line up with TRBD2. Trimming at V came to 5 bases and at J to 7 bases, leaving 9 bases not matched to a gene. This CDR3 contains 15 residues. Germline values: CDR1 SEHNR, CDR2 FQNEAQ (reference sequence). Here the CDR3 DNA reads TGTGCCAGCAGCGCAGCGGGAGGCCTACGAAATGAGCAGTTCTTC. Translation gives CASSAAGGLRNEQFF. Full variable domain (outside the CDR3, taken from reference TRBV7-9 and TRBJ2-1): DTGVSQNPRHKITKRGQNVTFRCDPISEHNRLYWYRQTLGQGPEFLTYFQNEAQLEKSRLLSDRFSAERPKGSFSTLEIQRTEQGDSAMYLCASSAAGGLRNEQFFGPGTRLTVL.

To note about this clonotype: Sequence at one end of the junction differs from germline and may be a read error. V and J are TRBV10-2 and TRBJ2-1; D remains unclear. The CDR3 is made up of 13 amino acids. Germline values: CDR1 WSHSY, CDR2 SAAADI. The CDR3 DNA sequence: TGCGCCGGCAGTGAGACTCGCCCCCATGAGCGGTTCTTC. This codes for CAGSETRPHERFF.

This clonotype was seen ten or more times. The chain has TRBV5-1 and TRBJ2-5; D uncertain. V was pared by 4 bases and J by 4 bases, with 8 bases between. The V gene's germline CDR1 is SGHRS and CDR2 YFSETQ. The CDR3 is 12 amino acids. The CDR3 region is CASSRAGETQYF. CDR3 sequence (DNA): TGCGCCAGCAGCAGGGCCGGAGAGACCCAGTACTTC.

This clonotype was detected a few times. This may be a read error, as it is one base from a much larger clone. The V and J genes are TRBV7-8 and TRBJ1-3; D gene unclear. Trimming shortened V by 5 bases and J by 1 base, and 12 bases separated the two germline ends. Per germline, CDR1 SGHVS and CDR2 FQNEAQ. CDR3 size: 15 residues. CDR3 bases: TGTGCCAGCAGCCTATCGGGCAGGTCTGGAAACACCATATATTTT. Translation gives CASSLSGRSGNTIYF.

As regards this clonotype: Since a much larger clone is just one base distant, this may be a read error. V gene TRBV4-1 combines with J gene TRBJ2-2; maybe TRBD1 (6 bases). The CDR3 covers 16 residues. V lost 0 bases, J lost 3 bases, and 11 bases lay in between. CDR1 is MGHRA and CDR2 is YSYEKL in the germline V gene. The CDR3 sequence is CASSQDPGDHTGELFF. CDR3 in DNA: TGCGCCAGCAGCCAAGATCCAGGGGATCACACCGGGGAGCTGTTTTTT.

This clonotype occurred many times. The gene calls are TRBV20-1 and TRBJ2-7, with TRBD1 as a possible D gene (5 bases). Per the germline V gene, CDR1 is DFQATT and CDR2 is SNEGSKA (reference sequence). V gave up 6 bases and J gave up 3 bases, with 15 bases separating them. The CDR3 spans 13 residues. This CDR3 is CSAPPPGLYEQYF. The CDR3 DNA reads as TGCAGTGCCCCTCCCCCAGGGCTCTACGAGCAGTACTTC.

This clonotype has just a few counts. The chain combines TRBV20-1 with TRBJ2-3, with 13 bases lining up with TRBD2. There are 17 residues in the CDR3. V shed 5 bases and J 2 bases; nucleotides not matched to a gene: 10. The germline V gene has CDR1 DFQATT and CDR2 SNEGSKA (reference sequence). The CDR3 protein is CSAPRTSGSLFTDTQYF. CDR3 nucleotide sequence: TGCAGTGCTCCCCGGACTAGCGGGAGTCTTTTCACAGATACGCAGTATTTT.

This clonotype has a count of ten or more. The chain joins TRBV29-1 to TRBJ1-2; 7 nucleotides line up with TRBD1. CDR1 is SQVTM, CDR2 ANQGSEA, per germline. The CDR3 totals 13 residues. The V gene end was trimmed by 6 bases and the J gene end by 6 bases; junction bases not matched to a gene: 10. In nucleotides, the CDR3 is TGCAGCGTCTCAACTACAGGGGTAAATGGCTACACCTTC. Translated: CSVSTTGVNGYTF.